This T cell receptor (beta chain) was identified in a study of cytomegalovirus exposure and HLA in healthy donors. PCR used 60 Vbeta primers and 13 Jbeta primers. The protocol was immunoSEQ multiplex PCR, while the TCRdb copy is restricted to in-frame clones and leaves out a portion. The table has 150,000 to 200,000 clones, around 86% seen once. For this clone: As yet, its antigen is unknown.

Unmatched junction bases numbered 7, after V lost 6 bases and J lost 6 bases. Germline values: CDR1 LNHNV, CDR2 YYDKDF (reference sequence). This CDR3 region has 15 residues. Study conclusions and caveats: About 87% or about 30% of the time was how often most TCR beta V segments were productive, according to an earlier analysis.

J is TRBJ1-6 and V is TRBV15; 8 nucleotides align to TRBD1. Sequenced sample: PBMCs. The source of this sequence is a woman younger than 35 in good health and CMV-seronegative. The CDR3 DNA reads as TGTGCCACCAGTCCGACAGGGGATGGTAATTCACCCCTCCACTTT. Protein: CATSPTGDGNSPLHF.